This TCR beta chain derives from a study of blood T cell repertoires in COVID-19. Study background: The origin of the acute and convalescent COVID-19 samples was the United States, Italy and Spain. From T cells, B-cell-depleted T cells, or PBMCs came the material, which was cDNA or gDNA.

Original processing methods: Nucleated cell number was recorded as an estimate derived from reference gene primer amplification. Repertoires were generated with immunoSEQ multiplex PCR, while TCRdb's copy carries only in-frame clones and drops some. V, J and clone size reflect that table, while D and trimming were determined from the DNA. There are about 240,000 clones in the sample; 70% to 85% occur only once, and more than 8% lies in the top ten. CDR1 is LGHDT and CDR2 is YNNKEL in the germline V gene (reference sequence). The CDR3 length is 15 residues. The V end lost 3 bases, the J end lost 4 bases, and 15 bases lay between the germline ends. A single count supports this clone.

The gene calls are TRBV3-1 (or the pseudogene TRBV3-2) and TRBJ1-2; D is unclear. The TCR originated in an elderly woman with acute or convalescent COVID-19. Sequencing used peripheral blood. CDR3 bases: TGTGCCAGCAGCCAGGCACGGGGTTTATCCTATGGCTACACCTTC. Its protein product is CASSQARGLSYGYTF.